A single sample gave rise to the 12 T cell receptor beta chains below, sequenced in a study of T cell responses to AZD1222 COVID-19 vaccine listed by TCRdb under 2021. The meaning of the sample's time point label: about 28 days (+/-7) after the second vaccine dose. The library was generated by the immunoSEQ multiplex PCR assay. TCRdb took this table from immuneACCESS and kept in-frame rearrangements with V and J called. Such tables lack part of the clones; where checked against another copy, unresolved V genes explain under half of the gap, and the rest is unexplained. The sample has about 45,000 clones on record, roughly 84% of them singletons. Together, the top ten hold under 20% of the sample. Sequencing was performed on peripheral blood, taken 28 days after the second AZD1222 dose. These receptors were collected from an adult who received the AZD1222 COVID-19 vaccine.

The chain uses TRBV18 and TRBJ2-3; 10 bases map to TRBD2. The CDR3 totals 17 residues. Germline values: CDR1 KGHSH, CDR2 LQKENI. J gave up 2 bases and V 2 bases, and 7 bases lay outside the gene matches. CDR3 DNA sequence: TGTGCCAGCTCACCAACCTTCCTAGCGGGGGACACAGATACGCAGTATTTT. Encoded protein: CASSPTFLAGDTDTQYF.

This chain uses TRBV24-1 with TRBJ2-7, with 8 positions matching TRBD2. The CDR3 consists of 14 residues. Germline V lookup: CDR1 KGHDR, CDR2 SFDVKD. The V segment lost 4 bases and the J segment 4 bases; nucleotides outside the gene matches: 5. CDR3 region: CATSDAGGGYEQYF. The CDR3 nucleotides read TGTGCCACCAGTGACGCGGGGGGAGGATACGAGCAGTACTTC.

This rearrangement joins TRBV4-2 to TRBJ2-3; the match to TRBD2 covers 7 bases. CDR3 length equals 14 residues. The V gene's germline CDR1 is LGHNA and CDR2 YNFKEQ. Trimming took 1 base from V and 7 from J; bases not matched to a gene: 5. The chain's CDR3 is CASSQAATSYTQYF. DNA of the CDR3: TGTGCCAGCAGCCAAGCAGCGACTAGCTATACGCAGTATTTT.

The chain carries TRBV7-8 and TRBJ2-2; D remains unclear. V lost 5 bases and J lost 0, with 13 bases in between. Germline lookup yields CDR1 SGHVS and CDR2 FQNEAQ. This CDR3 is 16 amino acids long. The CDR3 sequence is CASSNPAESNTGELFF. CDR3 nucleotide sequence: TGTGCCAGCAGCAATCCGGCAGAGTCGAACACCGGGGAGCTGTTTTTT.

The rearrangement uses TRBV5-6 and TRBJ1-3, with D perhaps matching TRBD1 (6 bases). This CDR3 spans 17 amino acids. Germline V gene data show CDR1 as SGHDT and CDR2 as YYEEEE. V shed 4 bases and J shed 0 bases, with 17 bases lying between them. The CDR3 is CASSIRQAIHSGNTIYF. The CDR3 DNA sequence: TGTGCCAGCAGCATCAGACAGGCCATCCACTCTGGAAACACCATATATTTT.

The chain has TRBV5-1 and TRBJ2-3, with D tentatively TRBD2 (6 bases). Germline CDR1 reads SGHRS; CDR2 reads YFSETQ. Trimming removed 3 bases from V and 4 bases from J, with 15 bases in between. The CDR3 is made up of 15 amino acids. As DNA, the CDR3 is TGCGCCAGCAGCTCTGCAGGGAGGTCGTCAGATACGCAGTATTTT. Residues: CASSSAGRSSDTQYF.

The chain joins TRBV11-2 to TRBJ1-1, with D perhaps TRBD1 (6 bases). The CDR3 loop spans 16 amino acids. The germline V gene encodes CDR1 SGHAT and CDR2 FQNNGV. Trimming took 0 bases from V and 1 from J, leaving 12 bases between them. The CDR3 reads CASSLEWGARNTEAFF. For the CDR3, the DNA is TGTGCCAGCAGCTTAGAGTGGGGGGCGCGGAACACTGAAGCTTTCTTT.

The genes are TRBV6-6 and TRBJ1-5; TRBD1 matches 7 bases. The V gene's germline CDR1 is MNHNY and CDR2 SVGAGI (reference sequence). Trimming cost V 0 bases and J 6 bases; bases outside gene matches: 8. CDR3 size: 16 residues. CDR3 sequence reads: CASSYSETGTAQPQHF. DNA for the CDR3: TGTGCCAGCAGTTACTCGGAGACAGGGACGGCTCAGCCCCAGCATTTT.

This clone has just one count. The CDR3, as DNA: TGTGCCAGCAGTTTTGGTGTCGGGCGAGGGGGGACAGATACGCAGTATTTT. This translates into CASSFGVGRGGTDTQYF. The V and J genes are TRBV28 and TRBJ2-3; D possibly matches TRBD1 or TRBD2 (6 bases each). CDR1 and CDR2 from the germline V gene are MDHEN and SYDVKM. Trimming took 3 bases from V and 3 from J, leaving 19 bases between them. The CDR3 sequence is 17 residues long.

The rearrangement uses TRBV6-1 and TRBJ2-7; D ambiguous. Trimming cost V 3 bases and J 2 bases, with 5 bases left between them. The CDR3 loop spans 12 amino acids. Germline values: CDR1 MNHNS, CDR2 SASEGT. This CDR3 is CASSERAYEQYF. CDR3 bases: TGTGCCAGCAGTGAGCGTGCCTACGAGCAGTACTTC.

The chain recombines TRBV18 with TRBJ2-7; no reliable D call. Deletions cut 3 bases from V and 5 bases from J, with 17 bases between. Germline V lookup: CDR1 KGHSH, CDR2 LQKENI. This CDR3 is built from 15 residues. The CDR3 DNA is TGTGCCAGCTCACCTTCTTCAGTCACATTCCACGAGCAGTACTTC. This gives the protein CASSPSSVTFHEQYF.

This clone has more than one count but fewer than ten. The rearrangement links TRBV30 to TRBJ1-5; 7 bases agree with TRBD1. From germline, CDR1 is GTSNPN and CDR2 SVGIG (reference sequence). The CDR3 is made up of 13 amino acids. The junction had 1 base not matched to a gene; V was cut back by 5 bases and J by 0 bases. CDR3 nucleotide sequence: TGTGCCTGGGGACAGGATAGCAATCAGCCCCAGCATTTT. Protein product: CAWGQDSNQPQHF.